The subject of this entry is one T cell receptor (beta chain). Its binding antigen is unknown. Base quality data are lacking; no much larger clone is found one base away. The library was produced with the immunoSEQ multiplex PCR assay. Here the immuneACCESS table is served through TCRdb, limited to in-frame sequences with V and J called. Missing clones are a known gap in these copies; in checked studies unresolved V genes cover under half, and the rest lacks a known reason. The sample records tens of thousands of clones, 93% of which are singletons. The ten largest account for over 15% of the sample. The CDR3, from cysteine to phenylalanine, totals 15 residues. Only the CDR3 DNA is retained, 45 bases long and in frame from the first base. CDR1 SGHNT and CDR2 YYREEE were looked up in the germline V gene (reference sequence). V sheds 0 bases and J sheds 2 bases, leaving 12 bases between their ends. Repertoires were sampled repeatedly over the course of chemoradiotherapy, so clonal expansion could be followed in the tumor microenvironment.

This entry belongs to a study of chemoradiotherapy in HPV16-positive cancers (dated by TCRdb to the early 2020s). Some background on the complete study: Functional T-cell assays on cells from a couple of HPV16-positive patients defined candidate HPV-specific T-cell clones and common TCR motifs. TCR repertoires from some 89 patients with HPV-related cancers were then used to track the candidate HPV-specific TCRs and motifs. Whether T-cell immunity against the HPV oncoproteins E6 and E7 changes during chemoradiotherapy and whether survival is affected by this immunity were examined in the study.

Study-wide conclusions, independent of this receptor: In HPV16-positive patients, expansion of HPV-responsive T cells during chemoradiotherapy was found to be associated with improved recurrence-free survival. Expansion of candidate HPV-specific clones and E7-related TCR motifs was observed in the tumor microenvironment during treatment, whereas no such expansion was observed for non-HPV-specific T cells. The functional definition of HPV-specific T cells was derived from only a couple of HPV16-positive patients, and the survival association was reported for HPV16-positive patients.

The clonotype comes from a human donor with HPV-associated anogenital cancer. The sample was blood, taken from a patient who underwent chemoradiotherapy. The rearranged chain carries TRBV5-4 and TRBJ2-7; the D segment could be TRBD1, given 5 matching bases. The DNA reads as follows: TGTGCCAGCAGCTTGGGTAGGGGTATTACCTACGAGCAGTACTTC. Its protein is CASSLGRGITYEQYF. Reference TRBV5-4 and TRBJ2-7 genes cover what lies past the CDR3, so the full variable domain is ETGVTQSPTHLIKTRGQQVTLRCSSQSGHNTVSWYQQALGQGPQFIFQYYREEENGRGNFPPRFSGLQFPNYSSELNVNALELDDSALYLCASSLGRGITYEQYFGPGTRLTVT.